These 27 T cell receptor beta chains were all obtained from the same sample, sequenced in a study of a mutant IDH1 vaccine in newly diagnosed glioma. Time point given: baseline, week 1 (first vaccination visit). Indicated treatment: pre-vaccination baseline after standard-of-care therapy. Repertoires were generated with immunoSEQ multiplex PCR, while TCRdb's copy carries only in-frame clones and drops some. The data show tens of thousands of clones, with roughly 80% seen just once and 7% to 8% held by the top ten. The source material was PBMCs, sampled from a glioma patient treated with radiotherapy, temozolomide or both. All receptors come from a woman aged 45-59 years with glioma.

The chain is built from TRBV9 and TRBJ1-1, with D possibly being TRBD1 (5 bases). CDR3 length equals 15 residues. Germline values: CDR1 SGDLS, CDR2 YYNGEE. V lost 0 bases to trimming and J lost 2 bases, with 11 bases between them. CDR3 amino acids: CASSVGDRRNTEAFF. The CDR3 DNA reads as TGTGCCAGCAGCGTAGGCGACAGAAGAAACACTGAAGCTTTCTTT.

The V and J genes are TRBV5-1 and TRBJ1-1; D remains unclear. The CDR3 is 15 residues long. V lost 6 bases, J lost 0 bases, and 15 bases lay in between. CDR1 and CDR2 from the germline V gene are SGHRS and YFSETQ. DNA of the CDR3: TGCGCCAGCAAGACTGAGGGCAAAATGAACACTGAAGCTTTCTTT. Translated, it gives CASKTEGKMNTEAFF. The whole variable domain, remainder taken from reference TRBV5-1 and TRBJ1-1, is KAGVTQTPRYLIKTRGQQVTLSCSPISGHRSVSWYQQTPGQGLQFLFEYFSETQRNKGNFPGRFSGRQFSNSRSEMNVSTLELGDSALYLCASKTEGKMNTEAFFGQGTRLTVV.

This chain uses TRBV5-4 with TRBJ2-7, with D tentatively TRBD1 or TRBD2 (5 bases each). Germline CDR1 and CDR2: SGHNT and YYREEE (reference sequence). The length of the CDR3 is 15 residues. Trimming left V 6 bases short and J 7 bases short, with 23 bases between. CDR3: CASTIRGAGSLEQYF. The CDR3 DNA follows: TGTGCCAGCACGATCCGAGGGGCTGGTTCACTTGAGCAGTACTTC.

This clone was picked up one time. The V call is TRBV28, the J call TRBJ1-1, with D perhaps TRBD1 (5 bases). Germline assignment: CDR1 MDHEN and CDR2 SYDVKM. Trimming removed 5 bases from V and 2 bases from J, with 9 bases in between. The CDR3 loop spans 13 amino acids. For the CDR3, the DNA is TGTGCCAGCAGTAGGACAATCAACACTGAAGCTTTCTTT. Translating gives CASSRTINTEAFF.

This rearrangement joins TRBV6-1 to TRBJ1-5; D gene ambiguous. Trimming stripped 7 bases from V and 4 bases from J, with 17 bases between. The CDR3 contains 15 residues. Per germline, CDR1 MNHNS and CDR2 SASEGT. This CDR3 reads CASTLGEGLNQPQHF. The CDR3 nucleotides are TGTGCCAGCACCCTAGGCGAAGGTCTTAATCAGCCCCAGCATTTT.

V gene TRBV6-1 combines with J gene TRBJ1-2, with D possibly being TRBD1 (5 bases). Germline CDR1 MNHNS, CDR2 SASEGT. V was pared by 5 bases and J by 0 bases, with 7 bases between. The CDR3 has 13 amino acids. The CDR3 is CASSPGSNYGYTF. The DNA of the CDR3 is TGTGCCAGCAGTCCAGGGTCTAACTATGGCTACACCTTC.

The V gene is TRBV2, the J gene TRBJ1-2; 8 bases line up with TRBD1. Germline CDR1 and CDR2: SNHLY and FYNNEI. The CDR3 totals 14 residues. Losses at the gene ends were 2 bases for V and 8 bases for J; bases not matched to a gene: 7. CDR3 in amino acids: CASSEQGAGEGYTF. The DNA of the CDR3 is TGTGCCAGCAGTGAACAGGGGGCAGGGGAGGGCTACACCTTC.

The CDR3 here is CASSPLGVYEQYF. The CDR3 DNA follows: TGCGCCAGCAGCCCCTTAGGGGTTTACGAGCAGTACTTC. V and J are TRBV5-1 and TRBJ2-7; tentatively, D is TRBD1 (5 bases). The length of the CDR3 is 13 residues. Germline CDR1 reads SGHRS; CDR2 reads YFSETQ. Trimming shortened V by 4 bases and J by 4 bases, and 12 bases separated the two germline ends. Full variable domain (remainder filled in from reference TRBV5-1 and TRBJ2-7): KAGVTQTPRYLIKTRGQQVTLSCSPISGHRSVSWYQQTPGQGLQFLFEYFSETQRNKGNFPGRFSGRQFSNSRSEMNVSTLELGDSALYLCASSPLGVYEQYFGPGTRLTVT.

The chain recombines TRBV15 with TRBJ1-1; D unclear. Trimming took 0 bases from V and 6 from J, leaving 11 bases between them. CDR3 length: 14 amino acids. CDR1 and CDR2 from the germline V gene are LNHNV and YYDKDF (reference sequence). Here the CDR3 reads CATSRDSSASEAFF. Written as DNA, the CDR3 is TGTGCCACCAGCAGAGATAGTTCTGCCTCTGAAGCTTTCTTT.

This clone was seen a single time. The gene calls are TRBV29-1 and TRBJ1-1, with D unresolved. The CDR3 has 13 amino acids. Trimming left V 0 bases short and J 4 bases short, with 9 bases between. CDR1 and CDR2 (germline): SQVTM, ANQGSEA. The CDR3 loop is CSVEEILGTEAFF. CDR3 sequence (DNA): TGCAGCGTTGAAGAGATCCTGGGCACTGAAGCTTTCTTT.

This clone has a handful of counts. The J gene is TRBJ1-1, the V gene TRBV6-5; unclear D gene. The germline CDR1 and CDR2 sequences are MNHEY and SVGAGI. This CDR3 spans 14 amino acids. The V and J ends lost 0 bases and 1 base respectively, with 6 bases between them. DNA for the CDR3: TGTGCCAGCAGTTACTCCCCGCGGAACACTGAAGCTTTCTTT. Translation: CASSYSPRNTEAFF.

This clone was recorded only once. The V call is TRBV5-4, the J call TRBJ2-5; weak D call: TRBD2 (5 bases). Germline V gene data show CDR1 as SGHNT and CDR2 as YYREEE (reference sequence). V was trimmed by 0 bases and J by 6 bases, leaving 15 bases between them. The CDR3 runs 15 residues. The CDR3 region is CASSLDSERGKTQYF. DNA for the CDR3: TGTGCCAGCAGCTTGGATAGTGAGCGAGGGAAGACCCAGTACTTC.

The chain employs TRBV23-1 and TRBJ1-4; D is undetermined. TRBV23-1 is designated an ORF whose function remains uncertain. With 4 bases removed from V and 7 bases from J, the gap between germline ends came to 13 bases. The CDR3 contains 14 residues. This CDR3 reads CASSRRVGIEKLFF. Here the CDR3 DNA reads TGCGCCAGCAGTCGGCGGGTTGGTATTGAAAAACTGTTTTTT.

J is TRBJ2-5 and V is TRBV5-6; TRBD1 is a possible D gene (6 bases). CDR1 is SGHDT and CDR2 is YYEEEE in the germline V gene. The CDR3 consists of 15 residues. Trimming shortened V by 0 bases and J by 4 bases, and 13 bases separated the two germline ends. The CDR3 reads CASSLAWQGLETQYF. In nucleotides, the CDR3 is TGTGCCAGCAGCTTGGCTTGGCAGGGGTTAGAGACCCAGTACTTC.

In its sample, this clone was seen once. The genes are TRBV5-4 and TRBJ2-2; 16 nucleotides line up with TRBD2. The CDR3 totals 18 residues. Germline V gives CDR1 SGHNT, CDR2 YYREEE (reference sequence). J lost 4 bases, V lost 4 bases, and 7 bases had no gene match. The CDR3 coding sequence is TGTGCCAGCAGCCCCGGGACTAGCGGGGGGGCCTTCACCGGGGAGCTGTTTTTT. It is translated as CASSPGTSGGAFTGELFF.

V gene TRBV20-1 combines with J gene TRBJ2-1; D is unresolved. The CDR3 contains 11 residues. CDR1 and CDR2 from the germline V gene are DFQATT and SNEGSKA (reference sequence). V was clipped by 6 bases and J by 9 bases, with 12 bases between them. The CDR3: CSARLEVEQFF. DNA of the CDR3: TGCAGTGCACGGTTAGAGGTTGAGCAGTTCTTC.

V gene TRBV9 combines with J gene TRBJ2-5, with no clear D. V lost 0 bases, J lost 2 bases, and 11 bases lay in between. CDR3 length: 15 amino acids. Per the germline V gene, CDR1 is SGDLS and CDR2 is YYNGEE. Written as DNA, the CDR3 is TGTGCCAGCAGCGTAGATTCGACGCTGCAAGAGACCCAGTACTTC. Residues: CASSVDSTLQETQYF.

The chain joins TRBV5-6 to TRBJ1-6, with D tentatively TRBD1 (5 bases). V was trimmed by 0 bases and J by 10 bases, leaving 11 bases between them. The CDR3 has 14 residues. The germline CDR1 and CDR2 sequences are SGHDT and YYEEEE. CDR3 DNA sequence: TGTGCCAGCAGCTTGGCTCAGGGTCGGTCACCCCTCCACTTT. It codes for CASSLAQGRSPLHF. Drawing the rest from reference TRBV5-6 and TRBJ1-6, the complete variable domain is DAGVTQSPTHLIKTRGQQVTLRCSPKSGHDTVSWYQQALGQGPQFIFQYYEEEERQRGNFPDRFSGHQFPNYSSELNVNALLLGDSALYLCASSLAQGRSPLHFGNGTRLTVT.

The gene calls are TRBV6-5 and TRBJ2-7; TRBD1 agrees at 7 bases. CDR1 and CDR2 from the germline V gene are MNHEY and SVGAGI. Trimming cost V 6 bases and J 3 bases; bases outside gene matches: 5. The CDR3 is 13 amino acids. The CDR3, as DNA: TGTGCCAGCAGGAACAGGGGCGGCTACGAGCAGTACTTC. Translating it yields CASRNRGGYEQYF.

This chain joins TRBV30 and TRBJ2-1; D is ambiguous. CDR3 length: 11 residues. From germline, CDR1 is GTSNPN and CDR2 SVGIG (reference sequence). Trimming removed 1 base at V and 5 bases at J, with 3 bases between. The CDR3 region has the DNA TGTGCCTGGAGTGGTAACAATGAGCAGTTCTTC. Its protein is CAWSGNNEQFF.

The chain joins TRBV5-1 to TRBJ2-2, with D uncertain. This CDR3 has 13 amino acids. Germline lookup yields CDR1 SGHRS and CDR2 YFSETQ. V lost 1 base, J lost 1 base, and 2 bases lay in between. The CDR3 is CASSLRNTGELFF. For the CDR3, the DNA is TGCGCCAGCAGCTTGAGGAACACCGGGGAGCTGTTTTTT.

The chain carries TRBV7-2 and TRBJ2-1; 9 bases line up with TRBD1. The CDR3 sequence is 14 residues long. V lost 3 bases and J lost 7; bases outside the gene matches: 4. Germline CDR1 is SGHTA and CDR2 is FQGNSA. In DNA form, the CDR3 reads TGTGCCAGCAGCTTGACAGGGGGATTAAATGAGCAGTTCTTC. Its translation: CASSLTGGLNEQFF.

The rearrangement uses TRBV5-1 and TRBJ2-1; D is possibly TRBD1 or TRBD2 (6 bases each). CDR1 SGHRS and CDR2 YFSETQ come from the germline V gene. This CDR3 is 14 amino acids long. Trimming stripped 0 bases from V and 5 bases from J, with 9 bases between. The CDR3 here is CASSLERGDNEQFF. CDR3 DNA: TGCGCCAGCAGCTTGGAGAGGGGGGACAATGAGCAGTTCTTC.

CDR3 in amino acids: CASRTGDNSPLHF. The DNA for the CDR3 is TGTGCCAGCAGAACAGGGGATAATTCACCCCTCCACTTT. The chain recombines TRBV5-6 with TRBJ1-6; 7 bases are a match to TRBD1. The germline gives CDR1 SGHDT, CDR2 YYEEEE. The ends lost 5 bases at V and 5 bases at J; junction bases unmatched: 1. The CDR3 is made up of 13 amino acids. Filled out from reference TRBV5-6 and TRBJ1-6, the complete variable domain reads DAGVTQSPTHLIKTRGQQVTLRCSPKSGHDTVSWYQQALGQGPQFIFQYYEEEERQRGNFPDRFSGHQFPNYSSELNVNALLLGDSALYLCASRTGDNSPLHFGNGTRLTVT.

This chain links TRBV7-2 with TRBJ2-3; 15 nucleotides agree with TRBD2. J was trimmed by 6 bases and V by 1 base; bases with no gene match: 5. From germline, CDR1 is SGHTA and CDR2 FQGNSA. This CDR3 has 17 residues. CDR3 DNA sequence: TGTGCCAGCAGCTTAGGGACTAGCGGGGGGGTAAGGGATACGCAGTATTTT. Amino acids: CASSLGTSGGVRDTQYF.

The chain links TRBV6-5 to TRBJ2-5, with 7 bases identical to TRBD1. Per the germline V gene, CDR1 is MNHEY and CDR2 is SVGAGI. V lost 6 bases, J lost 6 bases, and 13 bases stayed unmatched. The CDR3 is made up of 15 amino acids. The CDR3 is CASSPRSTGRQTQYF. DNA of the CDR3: TGTGCCAGCAGCCCAAGGTCGACAGGGCGTCAGACCCAGTACTTC.

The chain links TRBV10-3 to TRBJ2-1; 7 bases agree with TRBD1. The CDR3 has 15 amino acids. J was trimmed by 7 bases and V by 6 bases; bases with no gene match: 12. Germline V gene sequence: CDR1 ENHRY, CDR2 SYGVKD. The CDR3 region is CAIRIIQGNGNEQFF. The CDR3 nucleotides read TGTGCCATCAGGATTATACAGGGGAACGGGAATGAGCAGTTCTTC.